The clone carrying this T cell receptor beta chain occurred a few times. Its specificity is unknown. This entry belongs to a study of early T cells in non-severe SARS-CoV-2 infection. Study information: Unsorted whole-blood RNA was sequenced in bulk, leaving chains unpaired. Findings and limits, study-wide: Database matching using VDJdb favored anti-spike CD8 responses, with private and CD4 specificities left missing.

Trimming removed 1 base from V and 2 bases from J, with 17 bases in between. Germline CDR1 and CDR2: SQVTM and ANQGSEA. This CDR3 spans 16 amino acids. cDNA molecules, individually, were tagged with unique molecular identifiers. TCRdb ran MiXCR on the 5' RACE reads and lists one entry per CDR3 protein. The data show around 26,000 distinct CDR3 sequences, roughly 4.8% seen once. The chain joins TRBV29-1 to TRBJ1-1; D call uncertain. This TCR came from an adult who was a healthcare worker with PCR-confirmed SARS-CoV-2 infection or an uninfected control (not recorded which). Input material: whole blood. This CDR3 is CSVEGQADFGNTEAFF. The CDR3 coding sequence is TGCAGCGTTGAAGGGCAGGCCGACTTTGGAAACACTGAAGCTTTCTTT.